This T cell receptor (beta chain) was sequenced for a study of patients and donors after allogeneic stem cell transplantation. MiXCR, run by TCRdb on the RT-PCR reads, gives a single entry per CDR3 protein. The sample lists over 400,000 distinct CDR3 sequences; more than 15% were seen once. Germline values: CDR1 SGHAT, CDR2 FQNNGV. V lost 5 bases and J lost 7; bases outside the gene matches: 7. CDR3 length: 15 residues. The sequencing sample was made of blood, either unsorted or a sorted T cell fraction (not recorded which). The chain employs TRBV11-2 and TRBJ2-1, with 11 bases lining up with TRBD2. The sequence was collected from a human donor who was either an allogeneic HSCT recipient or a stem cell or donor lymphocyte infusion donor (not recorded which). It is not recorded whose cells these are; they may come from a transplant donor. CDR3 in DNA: TGTGCCAGCAGCCCTTTTAGCGGGGGGGGAAATGAGCAGTTCTTC. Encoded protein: CASSPFSGGGNEQFF.